A single sample is the source of the 29 T cell receptor beta chains below, sequenced in a study of blood T cell repertoires in COVID-19. Only in-frame clones appear in the TCRdb table, and some are missing; sequencing was by immunoSEQ multiplex PCR. The sample consists of roughly 420,000 clones, more than 75% of them appearing once. Sample: PBMCs or T cells enriched from blood (not recorded which). These receptors all come from a woman aged 25 to 39 with acute COVID-19.

The chain's CDR3 is CATSRDLGTTYEQYF. The CDR3 DNA sequence: TGTGCCACCAGCAGAGATCTGGGGACTACCTACGAGCAGTACTTC. This chain uses TRBV15 with TRBJ2-7; TRBD2 matches 7 bases. After removal of 0 bases from V and 2 bases from J, the junction contained 4 bases not matched to a gene. CDR1 and CDR2 (germline): LNHNV, YYDKDF (reference sequence). The CDR3 loop spans 15 amino acids.

This chain links TRBV6-5 with TRBJ2-1, with 7 bases fitting TRBD2. Trimming cost V 1 base and J 9 bases; bases outside gene matches: 3. In germline, CDR1 is MNHEY, CDR2 SVGAGI. This CDR3 is 13 amino acids long. CDR3 nucleotides: TGTGCCAGCAGTTACTGGGGGGAGGGTGAGCAGTTCTTC. It translates to CASSYWGEGEQFF.

This chain uses TRBV5-1 with TRBJ1-1, with D perhaps TRBD1 (5 bases). Trimming removed 5 bases at V and 6 bases at J, with 17 bases between. This CDR3 has 14 residues. CDR1 is SGHRS, CDR2 YFSETQ, per germline. The CDR3 DNA reads as TGCGCCAGCAGTCCCCTTCAGGGTGTGTCTGAAGCTTTCTTT. This translates into CASSPLQGVSEAFF.

The chain combines TRBV7-3 with TRBJ1-1, with TRBD1 matching over 8 bases. Germline assignment: CDR1 SGHTA and CDR2 FQGTGA. With V trimmed by 0 bases and J by 11 bases, 11 bases remained unmatched. CDR3 length: 15 amino acids. CDR3 protein: CASSLTGAGGDAAFF. The CDR3 DNA reads as TGTGCCAGCAGCTTAACGGGGGCAGGGGGCGACGCGGCTTTCTTT.

In this sample, this clone turned up once. This chain uses TRBV18 with TRBJ1-6; tentative D call: TRBD1 (5 bases). The CDR3 is 15 residues long. Germline loops: CDR1 KGHSH, CDR2 LQKENI. V dropped 6 bases and J dropped 5 bases, with 14 bases sitting between them. CDR3 sequence: CASSLSDSDNSPLHF. The CDR3 DNA follows: TGTGCCAGCTCGCTTAGTGACAGCGATAATTCACCCCTCCACTTT.

V and J are TRBV6-5 and TRBJ1-1, with D hard to call. The length of the CDR3 is 15 residues. Germline V gene sequence: CDR1 MNHEY, CDR2 SVGAGI. The V gene lost 6 bases and the J gene lost 2 bases, with 16 bases spanning the gap. The CDR3 DNA follows: TGTGCCAGCAGCCCCCGGGGTGTCAGTAACACTGAAGCTTTCTTT. It encodes CASSPRGVSNTEAFF.

This chain joins TRBV5-4 and TRBJ1-1, with 9 bases fitting TRBD1. The CDR3 loop spans 13 amino acids. CDR1 and CDR2 (germline): SGHNT, YYREEE (reference sequence). Losses at the gene ends were 3 bases for V and 6 bases for J; bases not matched to a gene: 3. CDR3 amino acids: CASSWDRAAEAFF. The DNA of the CDR3 is TGTGCCAGCAGCTGGGACAGGGCGGCTGAAGCTTTCTTT.

The chain couples TRBV5-1 to TRBJ2-3, with a tentative D call TRBD1 (6 bases). Trimming cost V 1 base and J 6 bases, with 6 bases left between them. This CDR3 has 12 amino acids. Germline V CDR1 and CDR2: SGHRS, YFSETQ. The CDR3 region is CASSLTGDTQYF. The CDR3 nucleotides read TGCGCCAGCAGCTTGACAGGGGATACGCAGTATTTT.

The V gene is TRBV19, the J gene TRBJ2-3; weak D call: TRBD1 (5 bases). V lost 1 base and J 7 bases, leaving 18 bases between the germline ends. The CDR3 covers 16 residues. Germline loops: CDR1 LNHDA, CDR2 SQIVND (reference sequence). CDR3 protein: CASSIGGQGRLHTQYF. The CDR3 nucleotides are TGTGCCAGTAGTATAGGGGGCCAAGGGCGTTTGCATACGCAGTATTTT.

The gene calls are TRBV18 and TRBJ1-4; D is perhaps TRBD1 (6 bases). V lost 0 bases, J lost 4 bases, and 12 bases lay in between. The CDR3 covers 16 residues. Germline CDR1 KGHSH, CDR2 LQKENI. CDR3 nucleotide sequence: TGTGCCAGCTCACCACCGTGGGACACCCTTAATGAAAAACTGTTTTTT. Amino acids: CASSPPWDTLNEKLFF.

The chain links TRBV23-1 to TRBJ2-5; 9 nucleotides align to TRBD1. TRBV23-1 qualifies as an ORF whose function is uncertain. This CDR3 is built from 15 residues. With 5 bases clipped from V and 4 bases from J, the junction kept 8 bases outside the gene matches. CDR3 sequence reads: CASSWGDRVGETQYF. The CDR3 DNA reads as TGCGCCAGCAGTTGGGGGGACAGGGTTGGAGAGACCCAGTACTTC.

The chain links TRBV28 to TRBJ2-1; the D gene is possibly TRBD2 (6 bases). The CDR3 is 16 residues long. Germline CDR1 reads MDHEN; CDR2 reads SYDVKM. Trimming pared 6 bases from V and 6 bases from J, leaving 21 bases between. The CDR3 sequence is CASSLEEGFTINEQFF. CDR3 in DNA: TGTGCCAGCAGCCTAGAGGAGGGGTTTACAATCAATGAGCAGTTCTTC.

This clone was seen a few times. V and J are TRBV5-1 and TRBJ2-7, with TRBD1 identical over 7 bases. The CDR3 is 13 amino acids. Trimming cost V 1 base and J 6 bases; bases outside gene matches: 4. Germline CDR1 and CDR2: SGHRS and YFSETQ. The CDR3: CASSLRQGSEQYF. The CDR3 DNA sequence: TGCGCCAGCAGCTTGCGACAGGGTAGCGAGCAGTACTTC.

The chain uses TRBV30 and TRBJ1-6, with 8 bases identical to TRBD1. Germline assignment: CDR1 GTSNPN and CDR2 SVGIG (reference sequence). This CDR3 has 14 residues. V lost 4 bases to trimming and J lost 9 bases; unmatched junction nucleotides: 8. CDR3 region: CAWKVQGGISPLHF. The CDR3 coding sequence is TGTGCCTGGAAGGTACAGGGGGGAATTTCACCCCTCCACTTT.

The chain recombines TRBV10-3 with TRBJ2-7, with 8 bases aligning to TRBD1. V dropped 4 bases and J dropped 0; count of bases not matched to a gene: 5. Germline CDR1 and CDR2: ENHRY and SYGVKD. The CDR3 has 15 amino acids. CDR3 sequence reads: CAISVRDRSSYEQYF. The CDR3 DNA reads as TGTGCCATCAGTGTGAGGGACAGGAGCTCCTACGAGCAGTACTTC.

The genes are TRBV11-3 and TRBJ2-7; tentative D call: TRBD1 (6 bases). The CDR3 has 15 residues. Trimming left V 0 bases short and J 5 bases short, with 14 bases between. Germline CDR1 and CDR2: SGHNT and YENEEA. The CDR3 nucleotides are TGTGCCAGCAGCTTAGATCACGAACAGGGCCACGAGCAGTACTTC. Protein product: CASSLDHEQGHEQYF.

The V gene is TRBV7-6, the J gene TRBJ2-7; D might be TRBD2 (5 bases). From germline, CDR1 is SGHVS and CDR2 FNYEAQ. The CDR3 has 15 residues. Trimming cost V 5 bases and J 4 bases, with 18 bases left between them. The CDR3 loop reads CASSPGGDPGYEQYF. CDR3 bases: TGTGCCAGCAGCCCGGGTGGGGATCCGGGGTACGAGCAGTACTTC.

The CDR3 DNA follows: TGTGCCAGCACCCACCAGCGGAAGGACTCACCCCTCCACTTT. It specifies CASTHQRKDSPLHF. The genes are TRBV9 and TRBJ1-6, with D hard to call. Between the trimmed V and J ends, which lost 6 bases and 10 bases, there was a span of 17 bases. This CDR3 is 14 amino acids long. Germline lookup yields CDR1 SGDLS and CDR2 YYNGEE.

CDR3 coding DNA: TGTGCCAGCAGTGAACCAGGGGCGGGCTACGAGCAGTACTTC. It is translated as CASSEPGAGYEQYF. The chain couples TRBV25-1 to TRBJ2-7, with D perhaps TRBD1 (6 bases). CDR1 is MGHDK and CDR2 is SYGVNS in the germline V gene. The V and J ends lost 2 bases and 3 bases respectively, with 11 bases between them. The CDR3 is 14 residues long.

The chain recombines TRBV25-1 with TRBJ2-2; the match to TRBD2 covers 8 bases. This CDR3 is 15 amino acids long. Trimming took 8 bases from V and 4 from J; bases not matched to a gene: 9. Per the germline V gene, CDR1 is MGHDK and CDR2 is SYGVNS. The CDR3 coding sequence is TGTGCCAGCTTAACGGGGGGGGCCCGCACCGGGGAGCTGTTTTTT. Translating it yields CASLTGGARTGELFF.

The genes are TRBV7-3 and TRBJ2-1; TRBD2 matches 7 bases. Germline CDR1 and CDR2: SGHTA and FQGTGA. The CDR3 extends over 16 amino acids. Trimming cost V 5 bases and J 0 bases; bases outside gene matches: 7. The CDR3 DNA is TGTGCCAGCAGCCCCTCTGCGGGGGACTCCTACAATGAGCAGTTCTTC. Protein product: CASSPSAGDSYNEQFF.

This clone was observed a single time. J is TRBJ2-1 and V is TRBV7-2, with TRBD1 identical over 10 bases. The germline gives CDR1 SGHTA, CDR2 FQGNSA. With 5 bases clipped from V and 8 bases from J, the junction kept 3 bases outside the gene matches. The CDR3 length is 13 residues. In nucleotides, the CDR3 is TGTGCCAGCAGCCGACAGGGGGCGGATGAGCAGTTCTTC. Its protein is CASSRQGADEQFF.

Here the CDR3 reads CASNVGSSTDTQYF. The DNA for the CDR3 is TGTGCCAGCAACGTGGGCTCTAGCACAGATACGCAGTATTTT. The rearrangement links TRBV7-8 to TRBJ2-3, with no clear D. The V gene's germline CDR1 is SGHVS and CDR2 FQNEAQ. The germline V and J ends were trimmed by 7 bases and 0 bases, with 11 bases remaining between them. The CDR3 runs 14 residues.

J is TRBJ1-2 and V is TRBV25-1; 7 positions agree with TRBD1. The CDR3 length is 13 residues. V was pared by 7 bases and J by 2 bases, with 4 bases of the junction left unmatched. The germline V gene has CDR1 MGHDK and CDR2 SYGVNS. In nucleotides, the CDR3 is TGTGCCAGCACCTCGACAGGGAACTATGGCTACACCTTC. Protein product: CASTSTGNYGYTF.

This sequence joins TRBV9 and TRBJ1-6; D is uncertain. The CDR3 has 13 amino acids. V shed 0 bases and J shed 10 bases, with 8 bases lying between them. Germline lookup yields CDR1 SGDLS and CDR2 YYNGEE. The DNA of the CDR3 is TGTGCCAGCAGCGTAGATCCTAGGTCACCCCTCCACTTT. It is translated as CASSVDPRSPLHF.

The chain carries TRBV7-2 and TRBJ1-1, with D maybe TRBD1 (6 bases). Germline V lookup: CDR1 SGHTA, CDR2 FQGNSA. This CDR3 spans 13 amino acids. V shed 5 bases and J shed 1 base, with 8 bases lying between them. The chain's CDR3 is CASSEGQNTEAFF. DNA for the CDR3: TGTGCCAGCAGCGAGGGACAGAACACTGAAGCTTTCTTT.

The chain links TRBV7-2 to TRBJ1-2, with TRBD1 matching over 7 bases. The CDR3 consists of 14 residues. Germline V lookup: CDR1 SGHTA, CDR2 FQGNSA. Trimming removed 2 bases from V and 5 bases from J; junction bases left unmatched: 5. CDR3 amino acids: CASSLTDRAYGYTF. The CDR3 region has the DNA TGTGCCAGCAGCTTAACCGACAGGGCTTATGGCTACACCTTC.

This rearrangement joins TRBV7-4 to TRBJ2-1; weak D call: TRBD2 (7 bases). CDR3 length equals 16 residues. Trimming took 1 base from V and 4 from J, leaving 14 bases between them. Germline CDR1 SGHVT, CDR2 SQSDAQ. The CDR3 loop reads CASSLVPGGLYNEQFF. The CDR3 nucleotides read TGTGCCAGCAGCTTAGTCCCGGGGGGCCTTTACAATGAGCAGTTCTTC. The complete variable domain, with remaining parts taken from reference TRBV7-4 and TRBJ2-1, reads GAGVSQSPRYKVAKRGRDVALRCDSISGHVTLYWYRQTLGQGSEVLTYSQSDAQRDKSGRPSGRFSAERPERSVSTLKIQRTEQGDSAVYLCASSLVPGGLYNEQFFGPGTRLTVL.

The V gene is TRBV10-3, the J gene TRBJ1-6, with D perhaps matching TRBD1 (6 bases). Trimming took off 2 bases at V and 3 bases at J, with 8 bases between the two ends. The CDR3 length is 15 residues. From germline, CDR1 is ENHRY and CDR2 SYGVKD. This CDR3 reads CAISEGDNYNSPLHF. In DNA, the CDR3 is TGTGCCATCAGTGAGGGGGACAACTATAATTCACCCCTCCACTTT.